One sample yielded the 7 T cell receptor beta chains listed below, sequenced in a study of CD8 T cells in Susac syndrome. Random hexamers primed reverse transcription of about 0.45 to 1 ug RNA. MiXCR was run by TCRdb on the immunoSEQ multiplex PCR reads, yielding one entry per CDR3 protein. The repertoire has around 150,000 distinct CDR3 sequences, roughly 94% of them found once; the top ten carry approximately 0.17%. Sequencing was performed on CD8+ T cells from PBMCs. The receptors here all came from a human donor with Susac syndrome.

On this clonotype itself: The junction does not match germline at one end; this may be a read error. V gene TRBV7-7 combines with J gene TRBJ2-1; TRBD2 matches 11 bases. The germline CDR1 and CDR2 sequences are SSHAT and FNYEAQ (reference sequence). This CDR3 spans 15 amino acids. The chain's CDR3 is CASSPGLAVYNEQFF. The CDR3 bases are TGTGCTAGCAGCCCGGGACTAGCGGTCTACAATGAGCAGTTCTTC.

J is TRBJ2-5 and V is TRBV4-1; D ambiguous. The CDR3 runs 18 residues. The V and J ends lost 2 bases and 1 base respectively, with 20 bases between them. Germline loops: CDR1 MGHRA, CDR2 YSYEKL. The DNA of the CDR3 is TGCGCCAGCAGCCAACAACCTCTTGGCGATCCCCGCCAAGAGACCCAGTACTTC. Translated: CASSQQPLGDPRQETQYF.

The sample holds one count of this clonotype. V and J are TRBV12-3 or TRBV12-4 and TRBJ2-5, with a weak D call TRBD2 (6 bases). The CDR3 runs 15 residues. V was pared by 2 bases and J by 5 bases, with 15 bases between. CDR3 coding DNA: TGTGCCAGCAGTTTAAGAAGCGGGCCTAGGGAGACCCAGTACTTC. This gives the protein CASSLRSGPRETQYF.

CDR3 bases: TGTGCCAGCAGTTACCCAGGGGGCTCCTACGAGCAGTACTTC. Encoded protein: CASSYPGGSYEQYF. The chain combines TRBV6-5 with TRBJ2-7, with TRBD1 matching 7 bases. CDR1 and CDR2 from the germline V gene are MNHEY and SVGAGI. Trimming removed 2 bases from V and 0 bases from J; junction bases left unmatched: 1. This CDR3 has 14 residues.

The J gene is TRBJ2-5, the V gene TRBV3-1; 7 nucleotides match TRBD2. Germline assignment: CDR1 LGHDT and CDR2 YNNKEL (reference sequence). This CDR3 has 14 amino acids. V lost 4 bases, J lost 5 bases, and 7 bases stayed unmatched. The DNA of the CDR3 is TGTGCCAGCAGCCGGTGGCGGGAGAGGGAGACCCAGTACTTC. Protein: CASSRWRERETQYF.

The genes are TRBV6-2 or TRBV6-3 and TRBJ2-7; D is perhaps TRBD2 (6 bases). V lost 0 bases and J 11 bases, leaving 17 bases between the germline ends. The CDR3 length is 14 residues. Germline V CDR1 and CDR2: MNHEY, SVGEGT. CDR3 bases: TGTGCCAGCAGTTACTCGCTTGCCCGGGACTCGAAGTACTTC. Residues: CASSYSLARDSKYF.

V is TRBV12-3 or TRBV12-4 and J is TRBJ2-5; no reliable D call. Trimming removed 4 bases at V and 5 bases at J, with 11 bases between. The CDR3 contains 13 residues. The CDR3 region has the DNA TGTGCCAGCAGTTCCCCCGGGCAGGAGACCCAGTACTTC. Translated: CASSSPGQETQYF.